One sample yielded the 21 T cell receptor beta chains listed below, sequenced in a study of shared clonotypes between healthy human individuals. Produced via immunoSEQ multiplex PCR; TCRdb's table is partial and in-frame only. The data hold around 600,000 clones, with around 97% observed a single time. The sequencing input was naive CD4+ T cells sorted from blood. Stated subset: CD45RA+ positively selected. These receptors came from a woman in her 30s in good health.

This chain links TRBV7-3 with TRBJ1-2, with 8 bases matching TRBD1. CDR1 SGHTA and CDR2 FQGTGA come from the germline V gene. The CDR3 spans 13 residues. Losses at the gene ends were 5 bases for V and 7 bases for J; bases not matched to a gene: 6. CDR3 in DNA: TGTGCCAGCAGCGCGACAGGGGAGGGTGGCTACACCTTC. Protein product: CASSATGEGGYTF. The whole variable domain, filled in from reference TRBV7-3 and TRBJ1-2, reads GAGVSQTPSNKVTEKGKYVELRCDPISGHTALYWYRQSLGQGPEFLIYFQGTGAADDSGLPNDRFFAVRPEGSVSTLKIQRTERGDSAVYLCASSATGEGGYTFGSGTRLTVV.

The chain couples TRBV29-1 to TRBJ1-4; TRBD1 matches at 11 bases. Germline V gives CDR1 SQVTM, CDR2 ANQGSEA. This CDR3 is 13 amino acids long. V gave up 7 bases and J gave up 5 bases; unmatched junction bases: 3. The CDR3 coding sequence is TGCAGCGCCTGGGACAGGGGGAATGAAAAACTGTTTTTT. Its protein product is CSAWDRGNEKLFF.

CDR3 DNA: TGTGCCAGCAGTTTAACGGGATATGATACCTACGAGCAGTACTTC. Protein: CASSLTGYDTYEQYF. The chain employs TRBV28 and TRBJ2-7; D may be TRBD2 (5 bases). The V and J ends lost 2 bases and 2 bases respectively, with 13 bases between them. Looked up from germline, CDR1 is MDHEN and CDR2 is SYDVKM. This CDR3 comprises 15 residues.

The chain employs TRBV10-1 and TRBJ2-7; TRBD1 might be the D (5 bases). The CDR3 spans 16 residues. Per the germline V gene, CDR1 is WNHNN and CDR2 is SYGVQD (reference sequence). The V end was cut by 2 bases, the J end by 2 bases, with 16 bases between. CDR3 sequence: CASSEGHLAATYEQYF. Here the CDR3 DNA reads TGCGCCAGCAGTGAGGGACACTTGGCCGCAACCTACGAGCAGTACTTC.

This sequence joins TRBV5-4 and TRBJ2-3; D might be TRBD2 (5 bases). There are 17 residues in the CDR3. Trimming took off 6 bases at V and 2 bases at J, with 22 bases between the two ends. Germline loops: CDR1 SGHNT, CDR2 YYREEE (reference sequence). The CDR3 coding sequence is TGTGCCAGCATCCAAAGCCCCGTCCCGGGGAACACAGATACGCAGTATTTT. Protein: CASIQSPVPGNTDTQYF.

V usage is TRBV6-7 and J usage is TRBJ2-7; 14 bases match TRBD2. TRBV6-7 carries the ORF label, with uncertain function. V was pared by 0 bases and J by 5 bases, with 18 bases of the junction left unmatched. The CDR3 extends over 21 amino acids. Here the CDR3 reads CASSYSLTCRGLAGVLDEQYF. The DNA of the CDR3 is TGTGCCAGCAGTTACTCGTTAACGTGTCGGGGACTAGCGGGAGTGCTGGACGAGCAGTACTTC.

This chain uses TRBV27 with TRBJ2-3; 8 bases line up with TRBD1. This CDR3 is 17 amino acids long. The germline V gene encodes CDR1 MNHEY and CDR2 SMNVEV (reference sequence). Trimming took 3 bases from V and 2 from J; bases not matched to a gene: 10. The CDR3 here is CASSFANRDRYTDTQYF. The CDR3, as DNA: TGTGCCAGCAGTTTCGCAAATAGGGACAGGTACACAGATACGCAGTATTTT.

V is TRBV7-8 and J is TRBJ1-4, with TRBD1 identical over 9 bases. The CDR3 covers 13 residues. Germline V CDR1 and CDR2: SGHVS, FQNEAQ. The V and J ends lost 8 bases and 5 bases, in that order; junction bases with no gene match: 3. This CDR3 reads CASRDRVNEKLFF. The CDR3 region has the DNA TGTGCCAGCCGGGACAGGGTCAATGAAAAACTGTTTTTT.

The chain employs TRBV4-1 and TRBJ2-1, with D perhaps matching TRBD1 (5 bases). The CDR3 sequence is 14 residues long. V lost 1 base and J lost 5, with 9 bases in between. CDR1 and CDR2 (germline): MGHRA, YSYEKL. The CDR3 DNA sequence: TGCGCCAGCAGCCAAGTTGGGGCCCACAATGAGCAGTTCTTC. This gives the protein CASSQVGAHNEQFF.

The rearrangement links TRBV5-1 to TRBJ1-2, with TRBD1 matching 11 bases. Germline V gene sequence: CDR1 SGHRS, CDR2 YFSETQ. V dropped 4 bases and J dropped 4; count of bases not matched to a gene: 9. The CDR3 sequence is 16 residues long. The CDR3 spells CASSRGQGVSFYGYTF. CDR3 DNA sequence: TGCGCCAGCAGCAGGGGACAGGGGGTTTCCTTCTATGGCTACACCTTC.

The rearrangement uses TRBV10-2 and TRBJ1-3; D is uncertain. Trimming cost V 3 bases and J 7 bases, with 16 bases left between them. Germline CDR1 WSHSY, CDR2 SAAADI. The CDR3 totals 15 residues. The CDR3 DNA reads TGCGCCAGCAGTGAATTTGCCGTGGTGGGGAACACCATATATTTT. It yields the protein CASSEFAVVGNTIYF.

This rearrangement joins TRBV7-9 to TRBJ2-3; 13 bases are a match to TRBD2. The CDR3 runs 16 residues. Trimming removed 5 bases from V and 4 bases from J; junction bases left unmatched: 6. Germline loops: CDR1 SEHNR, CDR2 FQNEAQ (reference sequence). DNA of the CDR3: TGTGCCAGCAGCGCGGGACTAGCGGGATCCTCAGATACGCAGTATTTT. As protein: CASSAGLAGSSDTQYF.

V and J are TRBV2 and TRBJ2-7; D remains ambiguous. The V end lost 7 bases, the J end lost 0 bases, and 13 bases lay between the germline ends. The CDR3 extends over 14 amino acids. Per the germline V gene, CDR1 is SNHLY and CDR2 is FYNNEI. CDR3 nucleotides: TGTGCCAGCACCCAACACCTGAGCTCCTACGAGCAGTACTTC. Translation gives CASTQHLSSYEQYF.

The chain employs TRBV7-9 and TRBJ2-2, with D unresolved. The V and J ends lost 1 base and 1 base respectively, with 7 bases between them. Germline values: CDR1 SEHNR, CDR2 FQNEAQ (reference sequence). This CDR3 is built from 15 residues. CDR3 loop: CASSLVLLNTGELFF. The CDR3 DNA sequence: TGTGCCAGCAGCTTAGTTCTTTTGAACACCGGGGAGCTGTTTTTT.

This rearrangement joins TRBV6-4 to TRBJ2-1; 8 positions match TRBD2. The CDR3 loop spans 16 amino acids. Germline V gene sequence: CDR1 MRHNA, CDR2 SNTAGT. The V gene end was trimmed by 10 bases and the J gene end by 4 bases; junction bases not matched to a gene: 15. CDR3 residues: CANLGGEGTSYNEQFF. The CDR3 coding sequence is TGTGCCAACCTAGGGGGGGAGGGGACTAGTTACAATGAGCAGTTCTTC.

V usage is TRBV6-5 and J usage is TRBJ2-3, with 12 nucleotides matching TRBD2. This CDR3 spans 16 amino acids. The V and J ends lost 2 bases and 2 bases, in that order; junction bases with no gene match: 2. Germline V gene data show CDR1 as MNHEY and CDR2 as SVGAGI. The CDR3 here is CASSYGLAGYTDTQYF. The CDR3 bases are TGTGCCAGCAGTTACGGACTAGCGGGGTACACAGATACGCAGTATTTT.

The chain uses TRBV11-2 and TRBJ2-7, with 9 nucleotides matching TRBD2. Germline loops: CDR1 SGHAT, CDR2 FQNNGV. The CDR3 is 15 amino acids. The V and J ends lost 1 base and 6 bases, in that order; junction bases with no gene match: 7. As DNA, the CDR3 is TGTGCCAGCAGCTTAGGGCTAGCGGGAACCCTCGAGCAGTACTTC. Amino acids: CASSLGLAGTLEQYF.

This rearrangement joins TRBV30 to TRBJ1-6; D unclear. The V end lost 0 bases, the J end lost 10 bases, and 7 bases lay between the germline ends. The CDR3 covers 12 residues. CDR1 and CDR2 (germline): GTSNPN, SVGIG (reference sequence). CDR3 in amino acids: CAWSVFASPLHF. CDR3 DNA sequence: TGTGCCTGGAGTGTATTCGCCTCACCCCTCCACTTT. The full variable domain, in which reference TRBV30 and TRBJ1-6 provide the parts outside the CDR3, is SQTIHQWPATLVQPVGSPLSLECTVEGTSNPNLYWYRQAAGRGLQLLFYSVGIGQISSEVPQNLSASRPQDRQFILSSKKLLLSDSGFYLCAWSVFASPLHFGNGTRLTVT.

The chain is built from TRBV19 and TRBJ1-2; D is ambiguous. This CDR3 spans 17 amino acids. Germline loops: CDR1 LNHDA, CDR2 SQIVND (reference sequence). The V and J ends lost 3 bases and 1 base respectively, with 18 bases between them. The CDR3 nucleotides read TGTGCCAGTAGTATTTTGTCGGGGATCGGGGATAACTATGGCTACACCTTC. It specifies CASSILSGIGDNYGYTF.

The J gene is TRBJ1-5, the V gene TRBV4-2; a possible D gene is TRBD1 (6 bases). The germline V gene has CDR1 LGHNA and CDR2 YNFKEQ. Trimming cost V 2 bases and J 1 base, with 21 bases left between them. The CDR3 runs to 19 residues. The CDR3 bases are TGTGCCAGCAGCCAACCCAAGGGACAAGGTTCTATAAGCAATCAGCCCCAGCATTTT. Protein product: CASSQPKGQGSISNQPQHF.

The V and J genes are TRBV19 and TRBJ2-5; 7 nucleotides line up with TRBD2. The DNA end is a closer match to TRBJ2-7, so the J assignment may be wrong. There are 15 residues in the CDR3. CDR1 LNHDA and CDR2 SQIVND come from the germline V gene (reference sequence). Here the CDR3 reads CASSISSGTSYEQYF. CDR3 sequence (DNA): TGTGCCAGTAGTATATCTAGCGGCACATCCTACGAGCAGTACTTC.